The rows below give T cell receptor beta chains drawn from one sample of a study of blood T cell repertoires in COVID-19. TCRdb's table, derived via immunoSEQ multiplex PCR, lists solely in-frame clones and lacks some. The table shows fewer than 350,000 clones, with 85% occurring only once. Sequenced material: PBMCs or T cells enriched from blood (not recorded which). Receptors originate from a woman under 40 who had been exposed to COVID-19. CDR3s include the opening cysteine and the closing phenylalanine or tryptophan. The D gene is left open where the match is weak. Not all rows give a size; the values are once, few, many and, for expanded clones, a class.

d_call: TRBD2
clone_size: .
j_call: TRBJ2-5
v_call: TRBV5-1
cdr3_aa: CASSLAAGDRETQYF
cdr3_nt: TGCGCCAGCAGCTTGGCCGCGGGGGACCGAGAGACCCAGTACTTC

d_call: .
clone_size: .
j_call: TRBJ1-1
v_call: TRBV12-3/TRBV12-4
cdr3_aa: CASSFRNTEAFF
cdr3_nt: TGTGCCAGCAGTTTTAGGAACACTGAAGCTTTCTTT

d_call: .
clone_size: .
j_call: TRBJ1-1
v_call: TRBV28
cdr3_aa: CASRSRVGAVGNTEAFF
cdr3_nt: TGTGCCAGCAGATCCCGAGTGGGGGCCGTGGGGAACACTGAAGCTTTCTTT

d_call: TRBD1
clone_size: .
j_call: TRBJ1-1
v_call: TRBV11-2
cdr3_aa: CASSLYRGRSEAFF
cdr3_nt: TGTGCCAGCAGCTTATACAGGGGGCGGTCTGAAGCTTTCTTT

d_call: .
clone_size: .
j_call: TRBJ2-3
v_call: TRBV10-3
cdr3_aa: CAISGRGSTDTQYF
cdr3_nt: TGTGCCATCAGTGGGCGGGGTAGTACAGATACGCAGTATTTT

d_call: TRBD2
clone_size: .
j_call: TRBJ2-5
v_call: TRBV5-1
cdr3_aa: CASTPLGGDQETQYF
cdr3_nt: TGCGCCAGCACCCCACTTGGGGGGGACCAAGAGACCCAGTACTTC

d_call: TRBD2
clone_size: .
j_call: TRBJ2-2
v_call: TRBV4-2
cdr3_aa: CASSRQHRTSGGEYGELFF
cdr3_nt: TGTGCCAGCAGCCGCCAGCACCGAACTAGCGGGGGGGAATACGGGGAGCTGTTTTTT

d_call: TRBD1
clone_size: .
j_call: TRBJ1-4
v_call: TRBV5-4
cdr3_aa: CASSPFPSGQSNEKLFF
cdr3_nt: TGTGCCAGCAGCCCGTTCCCCTCGGGACAGTCTAATGAAAAACTGTTTTTT

d_call: .
clone_size: .
j_call: TRBJ2-7
v_call: TRBV9
cdr3_aa: CASSVGGVSYEQYF
cdr3_nt: TGTGCCAGCAGCGTAGGGGGGGTATCCTACGAGCAGTACTTC

d_call: TRBD2
clone_size: .
j_call: TRBJ2-7
v_call: TRBV4-1
cdr3_aa: CASRGDLAGGYEQYF
cdr3_nt: TGCGCCAGCAGGGGTGACTTAGCGGGAGGCTACGAGCAGTACTTC

d_call: .
clone_size: .
j_call: TRBJ1-1
v_call: TRBV27
cdr3_aa: CASSLRLNTEAFF
cdr3_nt: TGTGCCAGCAGTTTACGTTTGAACACTGAAGCTTTCTTT

d_call: .
clone_size: .
j_call: TRBJ2-4
v_call: TRBV3-1/TRBV3-2
cdr3_aa: CASSQGPGAKNIQYF
cdr3_nt: TGTGCCAGCAGCCAAGGTCCAGGAGCCAAAAACATTCAGTACTTC

d_call: .
clone_size: once
j_call: TRBJ1-6
v_call: TRBV9
cdr3_aa: CASSPDQGYPYNSPLHF
cdr3_nt: TGTGCCAGCAGCCCAGACCAGGGGTACCCCTATAATTCACCCCTCCACTTT

d_call: TRBD1
clone_size: .
j_call: TRBJ1-1
v_call: TRBV30
cdr3_aa: CAWSVGQPGTEAFF
cdr3_nt: TGTGCCTGGAGTGTGGGACAGCCTGGGACTGAAGCTTTCTTT

d_call: .
clone_size: .
j_call: TRBJ1-2
v_call: TRBV9
cdr3_aa: CASSVGGNDYGYTF
cdr3_nt: TGTGCCAGCAGCGTAGGAGGGAATGACTATGGCTACACCTTC

d_call: .
clone_size: .
j_call: TRBJ2-7
v_call: TRBV7-9
cdr3_aa: CASSPDSPGLGEQYF
cdr3_nt: TGTGCCAGCAGCCCGGACAGTCCAGGCCTGGGCGAGCAGTACTTC

d_call: TRBD1
clone_size: .
j_call: TRBJ1-2
v_call: TRBV5-1
cdr3_aa: CASSIKGAGGYTF
cdr3_nt: TGCGCCAGCAGCATAAAGGGGGCAGGCGGCTACACCTTC

d_call: .
clone_size: .
j_call: TRBJ2-2
v_call: TRBV3-1/TRBV3-2
cdr3_aa: CASSIAAFANTGELFF
cdr3_nt: TGTGCCAGCAGCATAGCGGCCTTCGCGAACACCGGGGAGCTGTTTTTT

d_call: TRBD1
clone_size: .
j_call: TRBJ1-1
v_call: TRBV7-9
cdr3_aa: CASSPGQGNTEAFF
cdr3_nt: TGTGCCAGCAGCCCGGGACAGGGGAACACTGAAGCTTTCTTT

d_call: .
clone_size: few
j_call: TRBJ2-1
v_call: TRBV30
cdr3_aa: CAWNRASYNEQFF
cdr3_nt: TGTGCCTGGAACAGGGCCTCCTACAATGAGCAGTTCTTC

d_call: .
clone_size: .
j_call: TRBJ2-5
v_call: TRBV7-2
cdr3_aa: CASSLFGGQETQYF
cdr3_nt: TGTGCCAGCAGCTTATTCGGGGGCCAAGAGACCCAGTACTTC

d_call: .
clone_size: .
j_call: TRBJ1-5
v_call: TRBV4-1
cdr3_aa: CASSQDEASNQPQHF
cdr3_nt: TGCGCCAGCAGCCAAGATGAGGCAAGCAATCAGCCCCAGCATTTT